A selection of T cell receptor beta chains follows, all from one sample in a study of cytomegalovirus exposure and HLA in healthy donors. Generated by immunoSEQ multiplex PCR, the TCRdb table keeps only in-frame clones and is missing some. The sample carries approximately 230,000 clones, about 90% recorded once. Sequencing used PBMCs. These receptors all come from a man between 18 and 35 years old in good health and CMV-seropositive. Both conserved end residues are part of each CDR3.

TRBV5-1,TRBJ1-1,CASSLVAGQNTEAFF
TRBV29-1,TRBJ2-7,CSVNRGPGEQYF
TRBV28,TRBJ2-2,CASSPPLGNTGELFF
TRBV10-3,TRBJ1-5,CAAGTGGAQPQHF
TRBV30,TRBJ2-1,CAWSPVRPRLAWNEQFF
TRBV5-1,TRBJ2-1,CASSVEGLTFNEQFF
TRBV30,TRBJ1-1,CAWSVLGPVAFF
TRBV2,TRBJ1-1,CASSREGGGDTEAFF
TRBV27,TRBJ2-7,CASSPGQGSPEQYF
TRBV6-5,TRBJ2-7,CASSYSRQALNEQYF
TRBV29-1,TRBJ1-2,CSGQGGGGGYTF
TRBV19,TRBJ2-2,CASSRGADTGELFF
TRBV5-1,TRBJ2-3,CASSAGTSGRGDTQYF
TRBV30,TRBJ2-7,CAWRGTRAGGRIYEQYF
TRBV27,TRBJ1-1,CASSLSGLNTEAFF
TRBV29-1,TRBJ1-1,CSAGGVDRDPEAFF
TRBV4-1,TRBJ2-7,CASSQDLTRTVSYEQYF
TRBV28,TRBJ1-2,CASGRNLDPNYGYTF
TRBV30,TRBJ1-5,CACAAGRVGNQPQHF
TRBV10-3,TRBJ2-7,CAIRIGLAGGEQYF
TRBV6-6,TRBJ1-5,CASSSQGNQPQHF
TRBV6-1,TRBJ2-1,CASNPSGSSYNEQFF
TRBV7-3,TRBJ2-7,CASSIPTPGGAPHEQYF
TRBV5-1,TRBJ1-1,CASSLLAGTGSTEAFF
TRBV6-5,TRBJ2-1,CASRISRGSHNEQFF
TRBV28,TRBJ2-7,CASSSTGTRHAYEQYF
TRBV4-2,TRBJ2-1,CASSQERTSGRGNEQFF
TRBV28,TRBJ1-5,CASSLHPLWDQPQHF
TRBV19,TRBJ2-1,CASSFTTGASYNEQFF
TRBV27,TRBJ2-3,CASSLRAVSTDTQYF
TRBV20-1,TRBJ2-5,CSPMLVETQYF
TRBV5-1,TRBJ2-5,CASSFGGFGQETQYF
TRBV15,TRBJ2-3,CATSREGGTQYF
TRBV9,TRBJ2-6,CASSVADRGPSGANVLTF
TRBV2,TRBJ2-1,CASSEAERPRGEQFF
TRBV6-5,TRBJ2-7,CASSYSWTYEQYF
TRBV4-3,TRBJ2-7,CASSQEGIRTNSYEQYF
TRBV5-5,TRBJ1-2,CASTVTANYGYTF
TRBV6-5,TRBJ2-2,CASSWGRANTGELFF